A selection of T cell receptor beta chains follows, all from one sample in a study of blood T cell repertoires in COVID-19. The assay was immunoSEQ multiplex PCR, and TCRdb's table has in-frame clones only and misses some. Among fewer than 55,000 clones, 82% were seen once, and the ten largest hold roughly 2.6%. The specimen was peripheral blood. These receptors all stem from a woman aged 60-70 years with acute or convalescent COVID-19. CDR3s include the opening cysteine and the closing phenylalanine or tryptophan. A D gene is named only where the DNA matches it firmly. The size of a clone is reported for some rows only, either as once, few or many, or as a class for expanded clones.

NA	TRBV6-1	once	TRBJ2-5	TGTGCCAGCAGTGAAATCGAACCCCTAGTAAAGACCCAGTACTTC	CASSEIEPLVKTQYF
TRBD1	TRBV6-5	once	TRBJ1-6	TGTGCCAGCACCCCATCGGACAGGGTTGATTCACCCCTCCACTTT	CASTPSDRVDSPLHF
NA	TRBV9	NA	TRBJ1-2	TGTGCCAGCAGCGTAGACTCAGGGGCAGTTGATGGCTACACCTTC	CASSVDSGAVDGYTF
NA	TRBV3-1/TRBV3-2	NA	TRBJ1-1	TGTGCCAGCAGCCAAGCCGGAACTGGGTTCTCCCTTGGGGCAGCTTTCTTT	CASSQAGTGFSLGAAFF
TRBD1	TRBV6-5	NA	TRBJ1-2	TGTGCCAGCTCAAGGACAGGGAATCCCTATGGCTACACCTTC	CASSRTGNPYGYTF
TRBD2	TRBV30	NA	TRBJ2-7	TGTGCCTGGGAGACTAGCGGGCTATCCTACGAGCAGTACTTC	CAWETSGLSYEQYF
TRBD1	TRBV10-1	NA	TRBJ1-2	TGCGCCAGCAGTGAGGGGAGTTTCGGGACAGACTCCTTGAACTATGGCTACACCTTC	CASSEGSFGTDSLNYGYTF
NA	TRBV7-2	NA	TRBJ1-4	TGTGCCAGCAGCTACAGGGCTCCACCGTCAACTAATGAAAAACTGTTTTTT	CASSYRAPPSTNEKLFF
NA	TRBV4-1	NA	TRBJ1-2	TGCGCCAGCAGCCAAACGACTATTACTAACTATGGCTACACCTTC	CASSQTTITNYGYTF
TRBD1	TRBV27	NA	TRBJ1-2	TGTGCCAGCAGCCTCAGGGGGCAGGTTGGCTACACCTTC	CASSLRGQVGYTF
TRBD1	TRBV28	NA	TRBJ1-6	TGTGCCAGCAGTACCCGCGGACAGGGAAGTTCACCCCTCCACTTT	CASSTRGQGSSPLHF
NA	TRBV3-1/TRBV3-2	NA	TRBJ2-5	TGTGCCAGCAGCCAAGATCTGCAAGAGACCCAGTACTTC	CASSQDLQETQYF
NA	TRBV27	NA	TRBJ2-7	TGTGCCAGCAGCAGGGACTTCTCCTACGAGCAGTACTTC	CASSRDFSYEQYF
TRBD1	TRBV7-2	few	TRBJ2-7	TGTGCCAGCAGCTATTCCGGGACAGGGGCCTACGAGCAGTACTTC	CASSYSGTGAYEQYF
NA	TRBV29-1	NA	TRBJ1-2	TGCAGCGTTGTGACCAGCGTCAACTATGGCTACACCTTC	CSVVTSVNYGYTF
NA	TRBV5-4	once	TRBJ1-1	TGTGCCAGCAGCCTACAGGAGAACACTGAAGCTTTCTTT	CASSLQENTEAFF
NA	TRBV9	NA	TRBJ2-5	TGTGCCAGCAGCGTGGGTCCGGGGAGCGAAGAGACCCAGTACTTC	CASSVGPGSEETQYF
TRBD1	TRBV19	NA	TRBJ1-4	TGTGCCAGTAGTAACCAGGGGGCTGGAGAAAAACTGTTTTTT	CASSNQGAGEKLFF
TRBD1	TRBV2	NA	TRBJ1-3	TGTGCCAGCAGTCCCCGACAGGGAACTGGAAACACCATATATTTT	CASSPRQGTGNTIYF
NA	TRBV11-2	NA	TRBJ1-3	TGTGCCAGCAGATGGAGGCCAAATCCTGGAAACACCATATATTTT	CASRWRPNPGNTIYF
TRBD2	TRBV27	few	TRBJ2-7	TGTGCCAGCAGCCGACGGGAGGGCCAGTACGAGCAGTACTTC	CASSRREGQYEQYF
NA	TRBV7-3	NA	TRBJ1-1	TGTGCCAGCAGCTTAGGAGCAGGGACTGAAGCTTTCTTT	CASSLGAGTEAFF
TRBD2	TRBV5-1	NA	TRBJ2-1	TGCGCCAGCTCTCCCCCTAGCGGGAGGGCCTTAGGGCAGTTCTTC	CASSPPSGRALGQFF
NA	TRBV9	NA	TRBJ1-1	TGTGCCAGCAGCGTAGACAGGATGAACACTGAAGCTTTCTTT	CASSVDRMNTEAFF
NA	TRBV11-2	NA	TRBJ2-1	TGTGCCAGCAGCTTATACAGGCCCTTCTCCTACAATGAGCAGTTCTTC	CASSLYRPFSYNEQFF
NA	TRBV2	NA	TRBJ2-1	TGTGCCAGCAGTGAAGACCCAGCGGGCGTCGGGGATGAGCAGTTCTTC	CASSEDPAGVGDEQFF
NA	TRBV2	NA	TRBJ1-3	TGTGCCAGCAGTGAAGCACGTCGACTTCGGGGAAACACCATATATTTT	CASSEARRLRGNTIYF
TRBD1	TRBV30	NA	TRBJ2-5	TGTGCCTGGAGTGTACTTGGGACAGGGCCCCAAGAGACCCAGTACTTC	CAWSVLGTGPQETQYF
NA	TRBV18	NA	TRBJ2-2	TGTGCCAGCTCACCAGGGCGGGGGAACACCGGGGAGCTGTTTTTT	CASSPGRGNTGELFF
NA	TRBV2	NA	TRBJ1-3	TGTGCCAGCAGTGATCCCGGGGCTGGAAACACCATATATTTT	CASSDPGAGNTIYF
NA	TRBV11-2	once	TRBJ1-2	TGTGCCAGCAGCTTAACGGGGAAAATAGACTATGGCTACACCTTC	CASSLTGKIDYGYTF
TRBD1	TRBV2	NA	TRBJ2-7	TGTGCCAGCAGTGAACAATCACCATCCACAGGGGACGACTACGAGCAGTACTTC	CASSEQSPSTGDDYEQYF
NA	TRBV1	NA	TRBJ1-2	TGCACCAGCAGCCATCGCGATACGGGTGAGGTTTGTGGCTACACCTTC	CTSSHRDTGEVCGYTF
TRBD1	TRBV6-5	few	TRBJ1-2	TGTGCCAGCAGTTACGGACAGGGGGTCTATGGCTACACCTTC	CASSYGQGVYGYTF
TRBD1	TRBV28	NA	TRBJ1-5	TGTGCCAGCAGTTTACTGGGACAGGGTGGACAGCCCCAGCATTTT	CASSLLGQGGQPQHF
TRBD1	TRBV7-8	NA	TRBJ1-5	TGTGCCAGCAGCCCGGGACAGGGGGTTTTGCCCCAGCATTTT	CASSPGQGVLPQHF
TRBD1	TRBV9	NA	TRBJ1-2	TGTGCCAGCAGCTCAACAGGGGGTGGCTACACCTTC	CASSSTGGGYTF
TRBD1	TRBV27	NA	TRBJ1-2	TGTGCCAGCAGTTTAACAGGGGACTACTATGGCTACACCTTC	CASSLTGDYYGYTF
NA	TRBV15	NA	TRBJ1-4	TGTGCCACCAGCAGCAGTATTGTTGGGACAACGAATGAAAAACTGTTTTTT	CATSSSIVGTTNEKLFF
TRBD1	TRBV30	NA	TRBJ1-5	TGTGCCTGGTACGGGACAGACCAAAATCTCCGGGGCGAGCCCCAGCATTTT	CAWYGTDQNLRGEPQHF
NA	TRBV6-1	NA	TRBJ1-5	TGTGCCAGCAGTGATCCGCCCAAGGGCGGGCGGCAGCCCCAGCATTTT	CASSDPPKGGRQPQHF
TRBD1	TRBV7-9	NA	TRBJ1-6	TGTGCCAGCAGCTCCCCCGGGACAGGGCGATCACCCCTCCACTTT	CASSSPGTGRSPLHF
NA	TRBV18	NA	TRBJ1-2	TGTGCCAGCTCACCCGCCGCTAAGGGGAATGGCTACACCTTC	CASSPAAKGNGYTF
NA	TRBV5-1	NA	TRBJ2-2	TGCGCCAGCAGCTTGGAACCACAGGCGAACACCGGGGAGCTGTTTTTT	CASSLEPQANTGELFF
TRBD1	TRBV3-1/TRBV3-2	NA	TRBJ1-2	TGTGCCAGCAGTAAACAGGAGGGGGCAATCAACTATGGCTACACCTTC	CASSKQEGAINYGYTF
NA	TRBV11-3	few	TRBJ2-7	TGTGCCAGCAGCTGGACATGGGATAGAGAGCAGTACTTC	CASSWTWDREQYF
NA	TRBV16	NA	TRBJ1-4	TGTGCCAGCAGCCGAGCCGGGACAGAAAAACTGTTTTTT	CASSRAGTEKLFF
TRBD1	TRBV7-2	NA	TRBJ2-1	TGTGCCAGCAGCTTGGACAGGGGCAATGAGCAGTTCTTC	CASSLDRGNEQFF
NA	TRBV7-3	NA	TRBJ2-3	TGTGCCAGCAGCCCGGGACACACAGATACGCAGTATTTT	CASSPGHTDTQYF
TRBD2	TRBV3-1/TRBV3-2	NA	TRBJ2-1	TGTGCCAGCAGCCAAGATGCCTCCCTAGCGGGGAACAATGAGCAGTTCTTC	CASSQDASLAGNNEQFF
NA	TRBV12-3/TRBV12-4	NA	TRBJ2-3	TGTGCCAGCAGTTACAGACACCCAGGGACGCAGTATTTT	CASSYRHPGTQYF
TRBD1	TRBV2	NA	TRBJ2-6	TGTGCCAGCAGTGAAAGACAGGGAACTGGGGCCAACGTCCTGACTTTC	CASSERQGTGANVLTF